These 30 T cell receptor beta chains share one sample of origin, sequenced in a study of cytomegalovirus exposure and HLA in healthy donors. Primers for the PCR totalled 60 Vbeta and 13 Jbeta. Profiled with immunoSEQ multiplex PCR; TCRdb holds only in-frame clones, not every one. The table includes 100,000 to 150,000 clones, roughly four fifths detected once. The sequenced material came from PBMCs. Receptor source: a woman between 45 and 65 years old in good health and CMV-seropositive.

This clone appeared a single time. The same CDR3 is also encoded by other DNA sequences in this sample. The V gene is TRBV30, the J gene TRBJ2-7; D gene uncertain. Germline CDR1 is GTSNPN and CDR2 is SVGIG (reference sequence). Trimming removed 7 bases from V and 6 bases from J, with 10 bases in between. The CDR3 length is 10 residues. The CDR3 bases are TGTGCCTTCGACTCCGGCGAGCAGTACTTC. It encodes CAFDSGEQYF.

J is TRBJ2-5 and V is TRBV6-1; 8 nucleotides match TRBD1. V dropped 3 bases and J dropped 3; count of bases not matched to a gene: 9. This CDR3 comprises 16 residues. Germline V gene data show CDR1 as MNHNS and CDR2 as SASEGT. CDR3 loop: CASSDRDRRVEETQYF. In DNA form, the CDR3 reads TGTGCCAGCAGTGATCGGGACAGGCGGGTTGAAGAGACCCAGTACTTC.

The chain links TRBV27 to TRBJ2-7, with D perhaps matching TRBD2 (6 bases). Per germline, CDR1 MNHEY and CDR2 SMNVEV (reference sequence). Deletions cut 6 bases from V and 3 bases from J, with 12 bases between. The CDR3 sequence is 13 residues long. This CDR3 reads CASSLGLGYEQYF. The CDR3 bases are TGTGCCAGCAGCCTGGGACTTGGCTACGAGCAGTACTTC.

The chain is built from TRBV5-1 and TRBJ2-7; 7 nucleotides match TRBD1. The germline CDR1 and CDR2 sequences are SGHRS and YFSETQ. The CDR3 length is 15 residues. The ends lost 2 bases at V and 3 bases at J; junction bases unmatched: 8. CDR3 protein: CASSFTQGVGYEQYF. In DNA form, the CDR3 reads TGCGCCAGCAGCTTTACTCAGGGGGTTGGCTACGAGCAGTACTTC. The whole variable domain, remainder taken from reference TRBV5-1 and TRBJ2-7, is KAGVTQTPRYLIKTRGQQVTLSCSPISGHRSVSWYQQTPGQGLQFLFEYFSETQRNKGNFPGRFSGRQFSNSRSEMNVSTLELGDSALYLCASSFTQGVGYEQYFGPGTRLTVT.

The CDR3 DNA reads as TGTGCCAGCTCACTTCAGGGGCGCCTACGCCATGGCTACACCTTC. This sequence encodes CASSLQGRLRHGYTF. The genes are TRBV18 and TRBJ1-2; D may be TRBD1 (6 bases). The CDR3 is 15 residues long. From germline, CDR1 is KGHSH and CDR2 LQKENI. The V end lost 4 bases, the J end lost 6 bases, and 18 bases lay between the germline ends.

The chain carries TRBV5-4 and TRBJ2-3; D may be TRBD1 (6 bases). Germline V gives CDR1 SGHNT, CDR2 YYREEE (reference sequence). The CDR3 length is 15 residues. V gave up 4 bases and J gave up 3 bases, with 15 bases separating them. The CDR3 reads CASSVTGRRTDTQYF. CDR3 DNA: TGTGCCAGCAGCGTTACAGGGAGAAGGACAGATACGCAGTATTTT.

The genes are TRBV29-1 and TRBJ1-5; maybe TRBD1 (6 bases). Germline V gene lookup returns CDR1 SQVTM and CDR2 ANQGSEA. V lost 3 bases and J lost 0, with 12 bases in between. The CDR3 runs to 15 residues. The CDR3 sequence is CSVDRQVYSNQPQHF. Here the CDR3 DNA reads TGCAGCGTTGACCGACAGGTTTATAGCAATCAGCCCCAGCATTTT. The full variable domain, with the rest looked up from reference TRBV29-1 and TRBJ1-5, is SAVISQKPSRDICQRGTSLTIQCQVDSQVTMMFWYRQQPGQSLTLIATANQGSEATYESGFVIDKFPISRPNLTFSTLTVSNMSPEDSSIYLCSVDRQVYSNQPQHFGDGTRLSIL.

The gene calls are TRBV4-3 and TRBJ2-7; 9 positions match TRBD1. The CDR3 totals 17 residues. The junction had 10 bases not matched to a gene; V was cut back by 1 base and J by 3 bases. Germline CDR1 LGHNA, CDR2 YSLEER. CDR3 in DNA: TGCGCCAGCAGCCAAGCCCTACCGGGACAGGGCATCTACGAGCAGTACTTC. Encoded protein: CASSQALPGQGIYEQYF.

This clone was observed once. The chain couples TRBV27 to TRBJ2-1; 9 nucleotides agree with TRBD2. CDR1 and CDR2 from the germline V gene are MNHEY and SMNVEV (reference sequence). V shed 2 bases, J shed 9 bases, and the junction held 14 bases outside the gene matches. This CDR3 has 17 amino acids. This CDR3 reads CASSLLRVASGNGEQFF. In DNA, the CDR3 is TGTGCCAGCAGTTTACTTCGGGTGGCTAGCGGGAACGGTGAGCAGTTCTTC.

Only one count was recorded for this clone. The rearrangement links TRBV30 to TRBJ2-1, with 13 bases that match TRBD2. CDR1 is GTSNPN, CDR2 SVGIG, per germline (reference sequence). V was clipped by 1 base and J by 5 bases; unmatched bases: 5. The CDR3 is made up of 16 amino acids. In DNA, the CDR3 is TGTGCCTGGAGTGCGGATGGACTAGCGGGAGACAATGAGCAGTTCTTC. Protein product: CAWSADGLAGDNEQFF.

This clone was detected only once. The chain carries TRBV6-1 and TRBJ1-1; TRBD1 is a possible D gene (6 bases). Trimming took 9 bases from V and 1 from J, leaving 15 bases between them. Germline CDR1 MNHNS, CDR2 SASEGT. This CDR3 has 14 amino acids. The CDR3 region is CASSLGGANTEAFF. As DNA, the CDR3 is TGTGCCAGTTCCCTAGGGGGGGCGAACACTGAAGCTTTCTTT.

The table lists this clone with a few counts. The chain has TRBV19 and TRBJ1-5, with 8 bases lining up with TRBD1. Unmatched junction bases numbered 10, after V lost 5 bases and J lost 1 base. The germline V gene has CDR1 LNHDA and CDR2 SQIVND (reference sequence). The CDR3 runs 17 residues. The CDR3 region is CASSAQGAWGSNQPQHF. The DNA of the CDR3 is TGTGCCAGTAGTGCCCAGGGGGCATGGGGAAGCAATCAGCCCCAGCATTTT. The full variable domain, in which reference TRBV19 and TRBJ1-5 provide the parts outside the CDR3, is DGGITQSPKYLFRKEGQNVTLSCEQNLNHDAMYWYRQDPGQGLRLIYYSQIVNDFQKGDIAEGYSVSREKKESFPLTVTSAQKNPTAFYLCASSAQGAWGSNQPQHFGDGTRLSIL.

The rearrangement uses TRBV4-1 and TRBJ1-2, with 9 positions matching TRBD1. After removal of 2 bases from V and 5 bases from J, the junction contained 6 bases not matched to a gene. From germline, CDR1 is MGHRA and CDR2 YSYEKL. The CDR3 is 15 residues long. DNA for the CDR3: TGCGCCAGCAGCCAAAGACAGGGGGAAAGTTATGGCTACACCTTC. Encoded protein: CASSQRQGESYGYTF.

V usage is TRBV7-8 and J usage is TRBJ1-6; D is perhaps TRBD1 (5 bases). The germline V gene encodes CDR1 SGHVS and CDR2 FQNEAQ. CDR3 length: 15 residues. Between the trimmed V and J ends, which lost 3 bases and 6 bases, there was a span of 12 bases. The CDR3 sequence is CASSLGGVGNSPLHF. The DNA for the CDR3 is TGTGCCAGCAGCTTGGGGGGGGTAGGTAATTCACCCCTCCACTTT.

The chain uses TRBV4-2 and TRBJ2-5; tentatively, D is TRBD2 (7 bases). Germline CDR1 is LGHNA and CDR2 is YNFKEQ. The CDR3 is 15 residues long. V lost 0 bases to trimming and J lost 7 bases, with 15 bases between them. CDR3 DNA sequence: TGTGCCAGCAGCCAAGAGGGCGGGGGCGGGAGGACCCAGTACTTC. Its translation: CASSQEGGGGRTQYF.

This clone was seen just once. CDR3 nucleotide sequence: TGTGCCAGCAGTTACTACGGACAAAGCGAGCAGTACTTC. Encoded protein: CASSYYGQSEQYF. The chain combines TRBV6-5 with TRBJ2-7; tentative D call: TRBD1 (5 bases). In germline, CDR1 is MNHEY, CDR2 SVGAGI. V was cut by 1 base and J by 6 bases, with 10 bases left in between. The CDR3 totals 13 residues.

The V call is TRBV7-9, the J call TRBJ1-1, with TRBD1 matching 10 bases. The CDR3 runs 16 residues. J lost 1 base, V lost 3 bases, and 5 bases had no gene match. Per the germline V gene, CDR1 is SEHNR and CDR2 is FQNEAQ (reference sequence). DNA for the CDR3: TGTGCCAGCAGCTTCAGGGGACAGGGGACGAACACTGAAGCTTTCTTT. Its translation: CASSFRGQGTNTEAFF.

The chain has TRBV5-4 and TRBJ1-1; D is perhaps TRBD1 (6 bases). There are 14 residues in the CDR3. V was shortened by 2 bases and J by 4 bases, with 12 bases between the two germline ends. From germline, CDR1 is SGHNT and CDR2 YYREEE (reference sequence). In nucleotides, the CDR3 is TGTGCCAGCAGCTTAACAGGGCTGACCACTGAAGCTTTCTTT. Its protein product is CASSLTGLTTEAFF. The full variable domain, in which reference TRBV5-4 and TRBJ1-1 provide the parts outside the CDR3, is ETGVTQSPTHLIKTRGQQVTLRCSSQSGHNTVSWYQQALGQGPQFIFQYYREEENGRGNFPPRFSGLQFPNYSSELNVNALELDDSALYLCASSLTGLTTEAFFGQGTRLTVV.

This rearrangement joins TRBV2 to TRBJ2-7, with TRBD1 identical over 7 bases. Germline V gene sequence: CDR1 SNHLY, CDR2 FYNNEI. The CDR3 consists of 16 residues. J lost 0 bases, V lost 6 bases, and 11 bases had no gene match. Written as DNA, the CDR3 is TGTGCCAGCAGATTCGGACAGGAAGCCATCTCCTACGAGCAGTACTTC. Protein product: CASRFGQEAISYEQYF.

This chain connects TRBV11-2 to TRBJ2-2, with 11 positions matching TRBD2. The CDR3 covers 17 residues. After removal of 2 bases from V and 1 base from J, the junction contained 3 bases not matched to a gene. Germline V gene lookup returns CDR1 SGHAT and CDR2 FQNNGV. CDR3 in amino acids: CASSLPTSGRNTGELFF. The CDR3 region has the DNA TGTGCCAGCAGCTTACCCACTAGCGGGAGGAACACCGGGGAGCTGTTTTTT. Drawing the rest from reference TRBV11-2 and TRBJ2-2, the complete variable domain is EAGVAQSPRYKIIEKRQSVAFWCNPISGHATLYWYQQILGQGPKLLIQFQNNGVVDDSQLPKDRFSAERLKGVDSTLKIQPAKLEDSAVYLCASSLPTSGRNTGELFFGEGSRLTVL.

The rearrangement uses TRBV28 and TRBJ2-7; no firm D call. Between the trimmed V and J ends, which lost 6 bases and 3 bases, there was a span of 6 bases. The CDR3 consists of 11 residues. CDR1 and CDR2 (germline): MDHEN, SYDVKM. CDR3 sequence reads: CASSQNYEQYF. In DNA, the CDR3 is TGTGCCAGCAGCCAGAACTACGAGCAGTACTTC.

V usage is TRBV5-1 and J usage is TRBJ2-1; 14 bases fit TRBD2. From germline, CDR1 is SGHRS and CDR2 YFSETQ. This CDR3 is 17 amino acids long. J lost 8 bases, V lost 0 bases, and 7 bases had no gene match. The chain's CDR3 is CASSLGTSGGPLDEQFF. DNA of the CDR3: TGCGCCAGCAGCTTGGGGACTAGCGGGGGGCCTCTTGATGAGCAGTTCTTC.

The V gene is TRBV27, the J gene TRBJ2-7, with D possibly TRBD1 on 8 matching bases. Germline V gene data show CDR1 as MNHEY and CDR2 as SMNVEV (reference sequence). The V and J ends lost 3 bases and 2 bases respectively, with 23 bases between them. The CDR3 sequence is 18 residues long. The CDR3 DNA reads as TGTGCCAGCAGTTTGCTACAGGGGGGGGACTCGCACCCCTACGAGCAGTACTTC. Translating it yields CASSLLQGGDSHPYEQYF.

This chain joins TRBV5-1 and TRBJ2-1, with 9 nucleotides matching TRBD1. Germline V gives CDR1 SGHRS, CDR2 YFSETQ. CDR3 length: 15 residues. The ends lost 8 bases at V and 3 bases at J; junction bases unmatched: 9. CDR3 sequence (DNA): TGCGCCAGTTGTCCCGGGACAGGGAACTACAATGAGCAGTTCTTC. This encodes CASCPGTGNYNEQFF.

This clone has a handful of counts. The chain couples TRBV5-4 to TRBJ1-1, with D uncertain. Germline assignment: CDR1 SGHNT and CDR2 YYREEE (reference sequence). V was cut by 2 bases and J by 2 bases, with 4 bases left in between. This CDR3 contains 12 residues. DNA of the CDR3: TGTGCCAGCAGCTTTAGAAACACTGAAGCTTTCTTT. Its translation: CASSFRNTEAFF.

The chain uses TRBV29-1 and TRBJ2-1, with D maybe TRBD1 (5 bases). Germline lookup yields CDR1 SQVTM and CDR2 ANQGSEA. V gave up 4 bases and J gave up 9 bases, with 19 bases separating them. The CDR3 is 14 residues long. Here the CDR3 reads CSVGRGLGSGEQFF. CDR3 bases: TGCAGCGTTGGAAGGGGCTTGGGTTCGGGTGAGCAGTTCTTC.

For the CDR3, the DNA is TGTGCCAGCAGCTTGGCCATTGGACGTCCCAGGGAGGTCACTGAAGCTTTCTTT. Amino acid sequence: CASSLAIGRPREVTEAFF. The rearrangement links TRBV5-6 to TRBJ1-1, with D possibly being TRBD1 (5 bases). Germline V gene lookup returns CDR1 SGHDT and CDR2 YYEEEE. This CDR3 has 18 amino acids. Trimming cost V 0 bases and J 4 bases, with 22 bases left between them.

The chain joins TRBV5-6 to TRBJ2-1; 7 nucleotides line up with TRBD2. V was clipped by 1 base and J by 10 bases; unmatched bases: 17. The CDR3 is 17 amino acids. Germline CDR1 is SGHDT and CDR2 is YYEEEE. CDR3 DNA sequence: TGTGCCAGCAGCTTGACCCTCGTTGGCGGGGGATTCGGCGAGCAGTTCTTC. It encodes CASSLTLVGGGFGEQFF.

This clone was observed a handful of times. The CDR3 nucleotides read TGTGCCATCAGTTCCTCGACAGGGATGGGCGAAAAACTGTTTTTT. This translates into CAISSSTGMGEKLFF. The rearrangement joins TRBV10-3 to TRBJ1-4, with TRBD1 matching 7 bases. Germline loops: CDR1 ENHRY, CDR2 SYGVKD. J was trimmed by 8 bases and V by 5 bases; bases with no gene match: 11. The CDR3 is 15 amino acids.

The CDR3 bases are TGCAGTGCTAGGGGCCGAGATACGCAGTATTTT. Translation: CSARGRDTQYF. This rearrangement joins TRBV20-1 to TRBJ2-3; D unclear. Germline CDR1 DFQATT, CDR2 SNEGSKA (reference sequence). Trimming removed 3 bases from V and 5 bases from J, with 6 bases in between. This CDR3 has 11 amino acids.